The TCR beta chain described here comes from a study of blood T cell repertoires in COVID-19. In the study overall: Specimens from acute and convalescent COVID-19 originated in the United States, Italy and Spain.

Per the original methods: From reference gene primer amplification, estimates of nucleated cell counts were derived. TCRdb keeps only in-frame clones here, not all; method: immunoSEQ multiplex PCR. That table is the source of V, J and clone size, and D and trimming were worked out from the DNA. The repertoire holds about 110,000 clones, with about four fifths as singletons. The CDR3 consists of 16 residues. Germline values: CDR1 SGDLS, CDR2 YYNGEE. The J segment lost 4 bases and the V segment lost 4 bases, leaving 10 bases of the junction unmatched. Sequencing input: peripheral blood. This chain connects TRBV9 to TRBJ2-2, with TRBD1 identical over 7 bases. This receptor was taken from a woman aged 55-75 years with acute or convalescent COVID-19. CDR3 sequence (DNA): TGTGCCAGCAGCCCCCGCTCCTGGGACAGCACCGGGGAGCTGTTTTTT. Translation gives CASSPRSWDSTGELFF.